The T cell receptor beta chain under discussion was sequenced for a study of shared clonotypes between healthy human individuals. Germline CDR1 reads ENHRY; CDR2 reads SYGVKD. The CDR3 extends over 16 amino acids. V shed 3 bases, J shed 2 bases, and the junction held 10 bases outside the gene matches. TCRdb's copy holds only in-frame clones and misses some; the assay was immunoSEQ multiplex PCR. The table shows some 1,600,000 clones, with around 98% occurring only once. This clonotype originated in a man aged 30 to 39 in good health. Sequenced: naive CD4+ T cells sorted from blood. Subset: CD45RA+ positively selected. The J gene is TRBJ2-7, the V gene TRBV10-3; TRBD2 agrees at 7 bases. The CDR3 reads CAISERTSGATYEQYF. The CDR3 DNA reads as TGTGCCATCAGTGAAAGGACTAGTGGGGCGACCTACGAGCAGTACTTC.